This TCR beta chain was identified in a study of blood T cell repertoires in COVID-19. Study-level background: Specimens from acute and convalescent COVID-19 originated in the United States, Italy and Spain. T cells, B-cell-depleted T cells, or PBMCs provided the cDNA or gDNA that served as material.

Trimming stripped 2 bases from V and 0 bases from J, with 8 bases between. The CDR3 spans 15 residues. Germline V gene sequence: CDR1 SGHVS, CDR2 FNYEAQ. Study processing details: Reference gene primers were amplified, and this amplification served to estimate nucleated cell counts. The data were produced by immunoSEQ multiplex PCR, yet TCRdb's version contains in-frame clones alone and is incomplete. V, J and clone size derive from that table, while D and trimming were established from the DNA sequence. The profile covers 340,000 or so clones, with around 86% appearing a single time and 1% taken by the ten largest.

What was sequenced was peripheral blood. The clonotype was recovered from a man aged 45-60 years with active or convalescent COVID-19. The gene calls are TRBV7-6 and TRBJ2-1; D unclear. CDR3 DNA: TGTGCCAGCAGCTTACGTGTTAGCTCCTACAATGAGCAGTTCTTC. Its translation: CASSLRVSSYNEQFF.